What follows are 2 T cell receptor beta chains derived from one specimen sequenced in a study of blood T cell repertoires in COVID-19. Profiled with immunoSEQ multiplex PCR; TCRdb holds only in-frame clones, not every one. The repertoire holds 35,000 to 45,000 clones, with around 90% as singletons. Sequencing was performed on peripheral blood. These receptor sequences come from a human donor in a cohort sampled during active COVID-19.

The V and J genes are TRBV7-9 and TRBJ2-7; D not certain. Germline CDR1 and CDR2: SEHNR and FQNEAQ (reference sequence). Trimming pared 5 bases from V and 4 bases from J, leaving 9 bases between. CDR3 length equals 12 residues. The CDR3 nucleotides read TGTGCCAGCAGCCCCTGGCCTTACGAGCAGTACTTC. It encodes CASSPWPYEQYF.

This sequence joins TRBV7-2 and TRBJ2-1; a weak D match, TRBD1 (6 bases). Per germline, CDR1 SGHTA and CDR2 FQGNSA. The CDR3 has 17 amino acids. With 1 base removed from V and 1 base from J, the gap between germline ends came to 14 bases. CDR3 amino acids: CASSLGTVYSSYNEQFF. The DNA for the CDR3 is TGTGCCAGCAGCTTAGGGACAGTGTATTCGTCCTACAATGAGCAGTTCTTC.